This is a list of T cell receptor beta chains from one sample in a study of TIL therapy for anti-PD-1-resistant metastatic lung cancer. Profiled with immunoSEQ multiplex PCR; TCRdb holds only in-frame clones, not every one. The sample has approximately 15,000 clones, about 83% seen once. This specimen consisted of blood, obtained at baseline. Every receptor here comes from a person aged 25 to 80 with non-small cell lung cancer. Each CDR3 is given with its conserved first and last residue. Clone size appears in some rows only: once, few, many, or a class for an expanded clone.

j_call,clone_size,v_call,cdr3_aa
TRBJ2-1,NA,TRBV5-4,CASSFRTDSYNEQFF
TRBJ2-5,NA,TRBV9,CASSVGTLLLETQYF
TRBJ2-4,NA,TRBV13,CASSRGGGRRGNIQYF
TRBJ2-1,NA,TRBV5-1,CASSLTSGYNEQFF
TRBJ2-2,once,TRBV2,CARTYAANTGELFF
TRBJ1-2,NA,TRBV16,CASSQQSGGAEGYTF
TRBJ2-2,NA,TRBV7-8,CASSLGLAGVGGELFF
TRBJ1-1,NA,TRBV2,CASSEGRQGVTEAFF
TRBJ1-2,NA,TRBV9,CASSPTTGLGGYTF
TRBJ2-1,NA,TRBV13,CASSLAGTYNEQFF
TRBJ2-5,NA,TRBV6-6,CASRRDTDQETQYF
TRBJ2-5,NA,TRBV7-9,CASSLGVGVLETQYF
TRBJ1-1,NA,TRBV7-9,CASSLAGGRADTEAFF
TRBJ2-5,NA,TRBV28,CASSLAGGSSQETQYF
TRBJ2-1,NA,TRBV11-3,CASSLGGLAGVEQFF
TRBJ2-5,medium-sized,TRBV7-9,CASSLGLGASETQYF
TRBJ1-6,NA,TRBV5-1,CASSPQGNTNSPLHF
TRBJ1-5,NA,TRBV19,CASSRDGQGAYQPQHF
TRBJ1-2,NA,TRBV6-5,CASSYLRDTYGYTF
TRBJ1-4,NA,TRBV7-3,CASSRGTAYEEKLFF
TRBJ2-5,NA,TRBV4-3,CASSQGTGGETQYF
TRBJ1-5,few,TRBV19,CASSAGGVNGNQPQHF
TRBJ2-1,NA,TRBV6-5,CASSLRNEQFF
TRBJ1-6,NA,TRBV7-2,CASSPQGSYNSPLHF
TRBJ2-7,NA,TRBV5-1,CASGRGPGANYEQYF
TRBJ1-2,few,TRBV9,CASSGQSVGGYTF
TRBJ2-3,NA,TRBV10-3,CAISDPGLAYSTDTQYF
TRBJ2-2,NA,TRBV19,CASSPPGGRFTGELFF
TRBJ1-5,NA,TRBV7-6,CASSNPGANQPQHF
TRBJ1-2,NA,TRBV10-2,CASSGTGDYGYTF
TRBJ2-1,NA,TRBV5-1,CASSLVSGFGNEQFF
TRBJ1-2,NA,TRBV5-1,CASSLDGTGGLRGYTF
TRBJ2-2,once,TRBV14,CASSPRGRWRTGELFF
TRBJ2-2,once,TRBV19,CASTPGGSGYTGELFF
TRBJ2-5,NA,TRBV28,CASSFPGPGGQKETQYF
TRBJ2-1,NA,TRBV18,CASSPIQRGIDEQFF
TRBJ2-1,NA,TRBV10-3,CAISESLERQFF
TRBJ2-3,NA,TRBV29-1,CSVASESTDTQYF
TRBJ2-5,NA,TRBV5-1,CASSLGTNTPETQYF
TRBJ2-7,NA,TRBV20-1,CSADQSYEQYF
TRBJ1-1,NA,TRBV7-1,CASTKPLGKMNTEAFF
TRBJ2-5,NA,TRBV7-8,CASSLEAGGRKTQYF
TRBJ1-1,NA,TRBV7-9,CASSATGGVRNTEAFF
TRBJ2-6,NA,TRBV7-2,CASSREPQGLGRANVLTF
TRBJ2-2,NA,TRBV7-2,CASSFSLGAAGELFF
TRBJ1-6,NA,TRBV6-6,CASSYEDRVSPLHF
TRBJ2-4,few,TRBV5-1,CASSSPGAGGDLSNIQYF
TRBJ2-1,NA,TRBV7-9,CASSWGGAGPSDNEQFF
TRBJ1-5,NA,TRBV4-2,CASSAEKSPVQPQHF
TRBJ2-5,NA,TRBV7-2,CASSLGHGGEVQYF
TRBJ2-6,NA,TRBV11-3,CASSLEGTTTGANVLTF
TRBJ2-1,NA,TRBV7-8,CASSLVAGGYNEQFF
TRBJ2-5,few,TRBV10-3,CAIKGSTGETQYF
TRBJ2-5,NA,TRBV2,CAIWGPYVGQTQYF
TRBJ1-2,NA,TRBV11-3,CASSLKPQSGYTF
NA,NA,TRBV28,CASSLVGTGGYEQYF